The 15 T cell receptor beta chains reported below all come from one sample, sequenced in a study of blood T cell repertoires in COVID-19. Generated by immunoSEQ multiplex PCR, the TCRdb table keeps only in-frame clones and is missing some. This table holds about 170,000 clones, more than 75% found once. Input material: peripheral blood. The receptors here all came from a man in his 70s with acute or convalescent COVID-19.

The chain uses TRBV4-2 and TRBJ2-3; TRBD2 aligns across 13 bases. This CDR3 has 18 amino acids. Germline loops: CDR1 LGHNA, CDR2 YNFKEQ. Germline trimming cut 0 bases from V and 2 bases from J; bases unmatched to any gene: 5. The CDR3 DNA follows: TGTGCCAGCAGCCAAGATAAGACTAGCGGGGGGCACACAGATACGCAGTATTTT. It codes for CASSQDKTSGGHTDTQYF.

V gene TRBV2 combines with J gene TRBJ1-5, with D perhaps matching TRBD1 (5 bases). The CDR3 is 16 amino acids. Germline lookup yields CDR1 SNHLY and CDR2 FYNNEI. Trimming removed 1 base from V and 5 bases from J, with 15 bases in between. The CDR3 nucleotides are TGTGCCAGCAGTGAAGTCGGCGCAGGGTTCCATCAGCCCCAGCATTTT. Amino acids: CASSEVGAGFHQPQHF.

Worth noting for this clone: The sample has other DNA sequences that encode this CDR3 too. The CDR3 loop reads CASSPTGGQETQYF. The CDR3 DNA reads as TGTGCCAGCTCACCGACAGGGGGACAAGAGACCCAGTACTTC. The chain carries TRBV18 and TRBJ2-5; 9 bases are shared with TRBD1. The germline gives CDR1 KGHSH, CDR2 LQKENI. Trimming took 3 bases from V and 2 from J; bases not matched to a gene: 1. CDR3 size: 14 residues.

The chain couples TRBV13 to TRBJ2-1, with a weak D call TRBD1 (6 bases). Trimming left V 4 bases short and J 4 bases short, with 20 bases between. Looked up from germline, CDR1 is PRHDT and CDR2 is FYEKMQ (reference sequence). CDR3 length: 17 amino acids. The CDR3 here is CASSSSFVGAQYNEQFF. In nucleotides, the CDR3 is TGTGCCAGCAGCTCCTCTTTTGTGGGGGCCCAATACAATGAGCAGTTCTTC.

The chain has TRBV18 and TRBJ1-1; D gene uncertain. Germline V CDR1 and CDR2: KGHSH, LQKENI. This CDR3 has 16 amino acids. Between the trimmed V and J ends, which lost 1 base and 2 bases, there was a span of 14 bases. CDR3 protein: CASSPRGGRANTEAFF. In DNA form, the CDR3 reads TGTGCCAGCTCACCACGTGGAGGTAGGGCCAACACTGAAGCTTTCTTT.

This chain uses TRBV11-2 with TRBJ2-7; 8 bases match TRBD2. The junction had 10 bases not matched to a gene; V was cut back by 5 bases and J by 1 base. The CDR3 runs to 16 residues. The germline V gene encodes CDR1 SGHAT and CDR2 FQNNGV. CDR3 sequence: CASSLLSGSGSYEQYF. In DNA, the CDR3 is TGTGCCAGCAGCCTCCTGAGCGGGAGTGGGTCCTACGAGCAGTACTTC. Full variable domain (remainder filled in from reference TRBV11-2 and TRBJ2-7): EAGVAQSPRYKIIEKRQSVAFWCNPISGHATLYWYQQILGQGPKLLIQFQNNGVVDDSQLPKDRFSAERLKGVDSTLKIQPAKLEDSAVYLCASSLLSGSGSYEQYFGPGTRLTVT.

The chain carries TRBV21-1 and TRBJ1-3; the table's D call TRBD1 went unverified against the DNA. TRBV21-1 is listed as a pseudogene. The CDR3 runs to 17 residues. Written as DNA, the CDR3 is TGTGCCAGCAGCAATAGAAGGCAGGGGTCTAATGGAAACACCATATATTTT. Translated, it gives CASSNRRQGSNGNTIYF.

V and J are TRBV27 and TRBJ2-5; D possibly corresponds to TRBD1 (6 bases). V lost 4 bases and J lost 5, with 11 bases in between. Germline V gene lookup returns CDR1 MNHEY and CDR2 SMNVEV (reference sequence). The CDR3 sequence is 13 residues long. The CDR3 reads CASSSYRDETQYF. DNA of the CDR3: TGTGCCAGCAGTTCATACAGGGACGAGACCCAGTACTTC.

V is TRBV5-1 and J is TRBJ1-5; no firm D call. This CDR3 is built from 18 residues. The V end lost 7 bases, the J end lost 5 bases, and 28 bases lay between the germline ends. From germline, CDR1 is SGHRS and CDR2 YFSETQ. CDR3 amino acids: CASENGLEGTTAYQPQHF. In nucleotides, the CDR3 is TGCGCCAGCGAGAATGGACTCGAGGGCACTACAGCCTATCAGCCCCAGCATTTT.

The J gene is TRBJ1-1, the V gene TRBV19, with D hard to call. The germline CDR1 and CDR2 sequences are LNHDA and SQIVND (reference sequence). The CDR3 loop spans 13 amino acids. V gave up 7 bases and J gave up 0 bases, with 9 bases separating them. CDR3 sequence (DNA): TGTGCCAGTACCCCCCCTTTGAACACTGAAGCTTTCTTT. Its translation: CASTPPLNTEAFF.

The chain has TRBV7-9 and TRBJ1-1; the D is unclear. The CDR3 length is 11 residues. Trimming removed 5 bases at V and 8 bases at J, with 9 bases between. The germline V gene has CDR1 SEHNR and CDR2 FQNEAQ (reference sequence). As DNA, the CDR3 is TGTGCCAGCAGCCGGGAGAGAGAAGCTTTCTTT. This gives the protein CASSREREAFF.

This rearrangement joins TRBV28 to TRBJ1-2; D gene ambiguous. V gave up 4 bases and J gave up 10 bases, with 13 bases separating them. The CDR3 is 12 amino acids. Per germline, CDR1 MDHEN and CDR2 SYDVKM. CDR3 nucleotide sequence: TGTGCCAGCAGTTCTAAGTTCCGGGTCTACACCTTC. Translating it yields CASSSKFRVYTF.

CDR3 sequence: CASSLDYSTGELFF. In DNA, the CDR3 is TGTGCCAGCAGCTTAGATTACAGCACCGGGGAGCTGTTTTTT. The chain recombines TRBV11-3 with TRBJ2-2; D not certain. This CDR3 is built from 14 residues. V dropped 0 bases and J dropped 4 bases, with 6 bases sitting between them. Germline V gene lookup returns CDR1 SGHNT and CDR2 YENEEA.

In nucleotides, the CDR3 is TGTGCCAGCTCACCAGGGACTAGCTCCTACGAGCAGTACTTC. This encodes CASSPGTSSYEQYF. The chain has TRBV18 and TRBJ2-7; 8 positions agree with TRBD2. The V gene end was trimmed by 2 bases and the J gene end by 0 bases; junction bases not matched to a gene: 0. The germline gives CDR1 KGHSH, CDR2 LQKENI. The CDR3 spans 14 residues.

J is TRBJ1-2 and V is TRBV28; 9 bases are a match to TRBD1. Germline CDR1 MDHEN, CDR2 SYDVKM. V dropped 3 bases and J dropped 6; count of bases not matched to a gene: 8. The CDR3 contains 15 residues. CDR3 coding DNA: TGTGCCAGCAGTTTCCGGGACAGGGTTCTTCATGGCTACACCTTC. It is translated as CASSFRDRVLHGYTF.